Each of the 21 T cell receptor beta chains below was sequenced from the same sample in a study of T cell responses to AZD1222 COVID-19 vaccine (dated by TCRdb to about 2021). The library came from the immunoSEQ multiplex PCR assay. TCRdb stores this immuneACCESS table with in-frame sequences only. Part of the clones is absent; in the studies checked, under half of the shortfall reflects unresolved V genes, and no reason is known for the rest. The sample yields approximately 200,000 clones; roughly 92% were counted once. The ten largest clones add up to 0.95% to 1.1% of the sample. The time point label corresponds to: about 28 days (+/-7) after the second vaccine dose. The starting material was peripheral blood, obtained 28 days after the second AZD1222 dose. These receptors all stem from an adult who received the AZD1222 COVID-19 vaccine.

The chain uses TRBV6-5 and TRBJ2-7, with a tentative D call TRBD1 (5 bases). Trimming took 2 bases from V and 4 from J, leaving 12 bases between them. The CDR3 totals 14 residues. Germline loops: CDR1 MNHEY, CDR2 SVGAGI. The CDR3 sequence is CASSYTPGIYEQYF. The CDR3 coding sequence is TGTGCCAGCAGTTACACCCCAGGGATATACGAGCAGTACTTC.

The chain employs TRBV6-5 and TRBJ2-2; no reliable D call. This CDR3 spans 12 amino acids. Germline values: CDR1 MNHEY, CDR2 SVGAGI. The V gene lost 6 bases and the J gene lost 8 bases, with 10 bases spanning the gap. The CDR3 is CASSQQGGELFF. The DNA for the CDR3 is TGTGCCAGCAGCCAGCAAGGGGGGGAGCTGTTTTTT.

The chain has TRBV11-2 and TRBJ1-4; D gene unclear. The CDR3 contains 16 residues. V lost 0 bases and J 7 bases, leaving 15 bases between the germline ends. The germline V gene encodes CDR1 SGHAT and CDR2 FQNNGV. CDR3 loop: CASSLERVTSGEKLFF. The CDR3 nucleotides are TGTGCCAGCAGCTTAGAGCGAGTAACGTCGGGTGAAAAACTGTTTTTT.

V is TRBV13 and J is TRBJ1-2; D is possibly TRBD1 (6 bases). V was shortened by 7 bases and J by 4 bases, with 19 bases between the two germline ends. The CDR3 runs to 15 residues. Germline V gives CDR1 PRHDT, CDR2 FYEKMQ (reference sequence). This CDR3 is CASTGLDRRGYGYTF. The CDR3 bases are TGTGCCAGCACCGGACTCGACAGGCGAGGCTATGGCTACACCTTC.

The chain joins TRBV3-1 (or the pseudogene TRBV3-2) to TRBJ1-2; 10 bases agree with TRBD1. This CDR3 contains 16 residues. The V gene end was trimmed by 4 bases and the J gene end by 2 bases; junction bases not matched to a gene: 7. Per the germline V gene, CDR1 is LGHDT and CDR2 is YNNKEL (reference sequence). CDR3 in amino acids: CASSPGTGDFNYGYTF. Here the CDR3 DNA reads TGTGCCAGCAGCCCAGGGACAGGGGACTTCAACTATGGCTACACCTTC.

The chain links TRBV5-1 to TRBJ1-1; D possibly corresponds to TRBD1 (5 bases). CDR1 SGHRS and CDR2 YFSETQ come from the germline V gene. Trimming removed 2 bases at V and 1 base at J, with 15 bases between. This CDR3 spans 16 amino acids. CDR3 nucleotide sequence: TGCGCCAGCAGCTTAGGGCAGGGTGGGAGGAACACTGAAGCTTTCTTT. It translates to CASSLGQGGRNTEAFF.

V usage is TRBV7-2 and J usage is TRBJ2-5, with D maybe TRBD2 (7 bases). The length of the CDR3 is 15 residues. The V end was cut by 3 bases, the J end by 5 bases, with 16 bases between. Germline CDR1 SGHTA, CDR2 FQGNSA. The CDR3 loop reads CASSFLGGGMETQYF. The DNA for the CDR3 is TGTGCCAGCAGCTTTTTGGGGGGGGGCATGGAGACCCAGTACTTC.

V and J are TRBV7-8 and TRBJ1-1, with D unresolved. CDR1 is SGHVS, CDR2 FQNEAQ, per germline. This CDR3 comprises 12 residues. Trimming stripped 2 bases from V and 3 bases from J, with 4 bases between. The CDR3 DNA is TGTGCCAGCAGCTTATGGGACACTGAAGCTTTCTTT. This sequence encodes CASSLWDTEAFF.

This CDR3 is CASSYGQGGSYGYTF. In DNA form, the CDR3 reads TGTGCCAGCAGTTACGGGCAGGGTGGGAGCTATGGCTACACCTTC. The rearrangement uses TRBV6-5 and TRBJ1-2; a weak D match, TRBD1 (5 bases). V was pared by 2 bases and J by 4 bases, with 14 bases between. The CDR3 consists of 15 residues. The germline gives CDR1 MNHEY, CDR2 SVGAGI.

This clone was detected only once. The chain recombines TRBV5-1 with TRBJ1-2, with D uncertain. The CDR3 totals 14 residues. The V and J ends lost 0 bases and 3 bases respectively, with 9 bases between them. CDR1 is SGHRS and CDR2 is YFSETQ in the germline V gene. The CDR3 spells CASSLGGVDYGYTF. CDR3 DNA sequence: TGCGCCAGCAGCTTGGGCGGGGTTGACTATGGCTACACCTTC.

The chain carries TRBV7-2 and TRBJ2-3; 11 bases map to TRBD2. Germline CDR1 is SGHTA and CDR2 is FQGNSA. V lost 1 base and J lost 1; bases outside the gene matches: 7. This CDR3 has 18 amino acids. CDR3 in DNA: TGTGCCAGCAGCTTAGGTAGCGGGGGGGCCGGAGGCACAGATACGCAGTATTTT. As protein: CASSLGSGGAGGTDTQYF.

CDR3 DNA sequence: TGTGCCAGCAGCCAAGAGGGCCTGACCGGGGCCAACGTCCTGACTTTC. Residues: CASSQEGLTGANVLTF. V is TRBV3-1 (or the pseudogene TRBV3-2) and J is TRBJ2-6; unclear D gene. Trimming cost V 0 bases and J 4 bases, with 10 bases left between them. Germline CDR1 is LGHDT and CDR2 is YNNKEL (reference sequence). The CDR3 has 16 residues.

The rearrangement links TRBV5-1 to TRBJ2-3; no firm D call. Trimming shortened V by 4 bases and J by 6 bases, and 9 bases separated the two germline ends. CDR3 length: 12 residues. Germline loops: CDR1 SGHRS, CDR2 YFSETQ. The CDR3 sequence: CASSIDRDTQYF. As DNA, the CDR3 is TGCGCCAGCAGCATAGATCGGGATACGCAGTATTTT.

The chain employs TRBV5-1 and TRBJ1-4; D gene ambiguous. Germline V gene data show CDR1 as SGHRS and CDR2 as YFSETQ. This CDR3 comprises 12 residues. Deletions cut 0 bases from V and 14 bases from J, with 11 bases between. The CDR3 DNA sequence: TGCGCCAGCAGCTTGGACAGAGCCCGCCTGTTTTTT. Protein: CASSLDRARLFF.

The gene calls are TRBV7-6 and TRBJ1-3, with D maybe TRBD1 (5 bases). The CDR3 has 16 amino acids. V was shortened by 5 bases and J by 0 bases, with 14 bases between the two germline ends. Per the germline V gene, CDR1 is SGHVS and CDR2 is FNYEAQ. This CDR3 is CASSGAGLRSGNTIYF. DNA of the CDR3: TGTGCCAGCAGCGGGGCGGGACTCCGCTCTGGAAACACCATATATTTT.

The J gene is TRBJ2-7, the V gene TRBV4-1, with TRBD1 matching over 8 bases. The CDR3 is made up of 15 amino acids. CDR1 and CDR2 from the germline V gene are MGHRA and YSYEKL. V was pared by 4 bases and J by 4 bases, with 9 bases of the junction left unmatched. CDR3 protein: CASSRGTGVGYEQYF. The CDR3 region has the DNA TGCGCCAGCAGCCGGGGGACAGGCGTAGGATACGAGCAGTACTTC.

This sequence joins TRBV7-9 and TRBJ1-6; TRBD1 agrees at 8 bases. Germline V gene sequence: CDR1 SEHNR, CDR2 FQNEAQ (reference sequence). The CDR3 consists of 15 residues. Losses at the gene ends were 5 bases for V and 6 bases for J; bases not matched to a gene: 6. The CDR3 here is CASSPRDRPNSPLHF. For the CDR3, the DNA is TGTGCCAGCAGCCCAAGGGACAGGCCTAATTCACCCCTCCACTTT.

V and J are TRBV19 and TRBJ2-7; 9 nucleotides match TRBD2. The CDR3 length is 14 residues. J lost 2 bases, V lost 5 bases, and 4 bases had no gene match. Germline V gives CDR1 LNHDA, CDR2 SQIVND (reference sequence). The CDR3 loop reads CASSGLAPTYEQYF. The CDR3 bases are TGTGCCAGTAGTGGACTAGCGCCTACCTACGAGCAGTACTTC.

The V and J genes are TRBV29-1 and TRBJ2-1; 12 nucleotides line up with TRBD2. V lost 6 bases to trimming and J lost 9 bases; unmatched junction nucleotides: 15. The germline V gene encodes CDR1 SQVTM and CDR2 ANQGSEA. CDR3 length equals 16 residues. The CDR3 loop is CSVGHPLAGGLSEQFF. The CDR3 DNA sequence: TGCAGCGTGGGCCACCCTCTAGCGGGGGGGCTATCTGAGCAGTTCTTC.

The gene calls are TRBV21-1 and TRBJ1-1; the table names TRBD1, a call not compared with the DNA. TRBV21-1 is assigned pseudogene status. The CDR3 length is 19 residues. In nucleotides, the CDR3 is TGTGCCAGCAGCCCAAGGCAAGGGGACAGGGGGAATATGAACACTGAAGCTTTCTTT. Protein sequence: CASSPRQGDRGNMNTEAFF.

The V and J genes are TRBV6-2 or TRBV6-3 and TRBJ2-7; no firm D call. The V gene's germline CDR1 is MNHEY and CDR2 SVGEGT. This CDR3 comprises 12 residues. The V end was cut by 5 bases, the J end by 6 bases, with 11 bases between. This CDR3 is CASSDTVGEQYF. Written as DNA, the CDR3 is TGTGCCAGCAGTGACACCGTCGGCGAGCAGTACTTC.